This record looks at one TCR beta chain sequence and its context. The data stem from a study of OX40 agonist ivuxolimab in advanced cancers. Study-level background: Patient treatment consisted of intravenous ivuxolimab administration every 2 weeks at 0.01 to 10 mg/kg. The group had a mean age of about 65 years, ranged from 23 to 79, and was 75% to 85% male.

Repertoires were generated with immunoSEQ multiplex PCR, while TCRdb's copy carries only in-frame clones and drops some. The sample has roughly 92,000 clones; under 95% are singletons. The CDR3 totals 13 residues. The germline V gene encodes CDR1 SGHDT and CDR2 YYEEEE. V shed 1 base and J shed 4 bases, with 8 bases lying between them. This chain joins TRBV5-6 and TRBJ1-2; TRBD1 is a possible D gene (5 bases). Sequencing used CD4+ or CD8+ T cells sorted from blood, obtained in a trial of the OX40 agonist ivuxolimab. This sequence was found in an adult with an advanced solid tumor such as melanoma, head and neck, liver or kidney cancer. CDR3 sequence (DNA): TGTGCCAGCAGCTTGAAGGGACCCTATGGCTACACCTTC. Translation: CASSLKGPYGYTF.